Shown below are 3 T cell receptor beta chains from a single sample sequenced in a study of a mutant IDH1 vaccine in newly diagnosed glioma. The time point denotes: week 35, safety follow-up. Doses comprised 300 ug of mutant IDH1 20-mer peptide each, plus topical imiquimod. This table comes from immunoSEQ multiplex PCR, and its TCRdb copy is limited to in-frame clones, with some not included. This sample yields about 48,000 clones, of which more than 65% are seen a single time; roughly 6.3% belongs to the top ten. These receptors lack a known antigen. This material consisted of PBMCs, taken from a glioma patient whose treatment included an IDH1 peptide vaccine. These receptors all come from a man aged 35-49 years with glioma.

The chain carries TRBV10-3 and TRBJ2-3; 8 positions match TRBD2. The germline gives CDR1 ENHRY, CDR2 SYGVKD. The CDR3 is 16 amino acids. V lost 0 bases, J lost 5 bases, and 7 bases stayed unmatched. The CDR3 here is CAISESGGLAGDTQYF. The CDR3 DNA is TGTGCCATCAGTGAGTCCGGTGGACTAGCAGGAGATACGCAGTATTTT.

The chain combines TRBV19 with TRBJ1-6; no clear D. The CDR3 is 12 residues long. V lost 2 bases to trimming and J lost 8 bases, with 4 bases between them. Per the germline V gene, CDR1 is LNHDA and CDR2 is SQIVND (reference sequence). The CDR3 DNA sequence: TGTGCCAGTAGTATAAAAGATTCACCCCTCCACTTT. Amino acids: CASSIKDSPLHF.

The V call is TRBV4-1, the J call TRBJ1-6; D is unresolved. From germline, CDR1 is MGHRA and CDR2 YSYEKL. The CDR3 spans 11 residues. Trimming left V 2 bases short and J 14 bases short, with 7 bases between. DNA for the CDR3: TGCGCCAGCAGCCAATTTGGAGCCCTCCACTTT. This sequence encodes CASSQFGALHF.